These 24 T cell receptor beta chains share one sample of origin, sequenced in a study of T cell responses to AZD1222 COVID-19 vaccine. Using immunoSEQ multiplex PCR, the repertoire was profiled, and TCRdb retains in-frame clones only, with some absent. The sample has 180,000 or so clones, 92% seen once; the top ten hold approximately 1.9%. Sequencing used peripheral blood, obtained 28 days after the second AZD1222 dose. These receptors were obtained from an adult who received the AZD1222 COVID-19 vaccine.

There are a few counts of this clone. This rearrangement joins TRBV19 to TRBJ1-2; the D gene is possibly TRBD1 (6 bases). The CDR3 is 14 amino acids. Germline values: CDR1 LNHDA, CDR2 SQIVND (reference sequence). V was cut by 3 bases and J by 6 bases, with 14 bases left in between. The CDR3 spells CASSISQGGHGYTF. The CDR3 DNA reads as TGTGCCAGTAGTATTTCACAGGGAGGTCATGGCTACACCTTC. Supplemented by reference TRBV19 and TRBJ1-2, the full variable domain reads DGGITQSPKYLFRKEGQNVTLSCEQNLNHDAMYWYRQDPGQGLRLIYYSQIVNDFQKGDIAEGYSVSREKKESFPLTVTSAQKNPTAFYLCASSISQGGHGYTFGSGTRLTVV.

The chain joins TRBV7-3 to TRBJ2-2; D not certain. There are 13 residues in the CDR3. Germline CDR1 reads SGHTA; CDR2 reads FQGTGA. The V end lost 4 bases, the J end lost 3 bases, and 6 bases lay between the germline ends. The CDR3 DNA follows: TGTGCCAGCAGCTCTGGTTACACCGGGGAGCTGTTTTTT. It yields the protein CASSSGYTGELFF.

The chain carries TRBV2 and TRBJ2-7; no firm D call. The V gene lost 6 bases and the J gene lost 2 bases, with 5 bases spanning the gap. This CDR3 has 11 amino acids. Germline V gives CDR1 SNHLY, CDR2 FYNNEI. The CDR3 loop is CASRPAYEQYF. For the CDR3, the DNA is TGTGCCAGCAGGCCAGCCTACGAGCAGTACTTC.

The V and J genes are TRBV18 and TRBJ2-1; D assignment may be TRBD1 or TRBD2 (5 bases each). V was pared by 6 bases and J by 2 bases, with 20 bases between. Germline CDR1 KGHSH, CDR2 LQKENI. The CDR3 has 17 residues. The CDR3 spells CASSRDGASGAYNEQFF. Written as DNA, the CDR3 is TGTGCCAGCTCGAGGGACGGAGCGTCGGGCGCCTACAATGAGCAGTTCTTC. Combining the CDR3 with reference TRBV18 and TRBJ2-1 gives the whole variable domain NAGVMQNPRHLVRRRGQEARLRCSPMKGHSHVYWYRQLPEEGLKFMVYLQKENIIDESGMPKERFSAEFPKEGPSILRIQQVVRGDSAAYFCASSRDGASGAYNEQFFGPGTRLTVL.

The genes are TRBV15 and TRBJ1-3, with D uncertain. The length of the CDR3 is 14 residues. Germline assignment: CDR1 LNHNV and CDR2 YYDKDF (reference sequence). The V end was cut by 3 bases, the J end by 0 bases, with 6 bases between. The CDR3 DNA sequence: TGTGCCACCAGCAGCATGGGCTCTGGAAACACCATATATTTT. Translation gives CATSSMGSGNTIYF.

This clone was counted between two and nine times. The rearrangement uses TRBV28 and TRBJ1-6, with 7 bases identical to TRBD1. The junction had 9 bases not matched to a gene; V was cut back by 6 bases and J by 7 bases. Germline loops: CDR1 MDHEN, CDR2 SYDVKM. The CDR3 extends over 15 amino acids. The CDR3 is CASRGARGPNSPLHF. The DNA of the CDR3 is TGTGCCAGCAGAGGGGCGAGGGGGCCCAATTCACCCCTCCACTTT.

The chain recombines TRBV10-3 with TRBJ2-3; D is perhaps TRBD1 (6 bases). Looked up from germline, CDR1 is ENHRY and CDR2 is SYGVKD. CDR3 length: 12 amino acids. Trimming took 9 bases from V and 2 from J, leaving 9 bases between them. CDR3 region: CAIGQNTDTQYF. The CDR3 nucleotides are TGTGCCATAGGACAGAACACAGATACGCAGTATTTT.

The chain combines TRBV7-9 with TRBJ2-7; D ambiguous. Per the germline V gene, CDR1 is SEHNR and CDR2 is FQNEAQ (reference sequence). V was shortened by 5 bases and J by 4 bases, with 12 bases between the two germline ends. The CDR3 consists of 13 residues. CDR3 DNA sequence: TGTGCCAGCAGCCCCGCAGAGGAATACGAGCAGTACTTC. It yields the protein CASSPAEEYEQYF.

CDR3 sequence reads: CASSEFAREDTEAFF. As DNA, the CDR3 is TGTGCCAGCAGTGAGTTCGCTAGGGAGGATACTGAAGCTTTCTTT. The chain employs TRBV6-1 and TRBJ1-1; no clear D gene. Germline assignment: CDR1 MNHNS and CDR2 SASEGT. This CDR3 region has 15 residues. Trimming took 3 bases from V and 5 from J, leaving 16 bases between them.

This chain connects TRBV4-2 to TRBJ2-1, with 9 positions matching TRBD2. This CDR3 comprises 16 residues. From germline, CDR1 is LGHNA and CDR2 YNFKEQ. V trimming: 1 base; J trimming: 4 bases; junction bases outside the gene matches: 5. As DNA, the CDR3 is TGTGCCAGCAGCCAAGGGAGCGGGGGGTCTTACAATGAGCAGTTCTTC. It codes for CASSQGSGGSYNEQFF.

The chain uses TRBV2 and TRBJ1-3, with 7 bases that match TRBD1. Germline trimming cut 8 bases from V and 7 bases from J; bases unmatched to any gene: 5. Germline CDR1 is SNHLY and CDR2 is FYNNEI. The CDR3 consists of 12 residues. CDR3 protein: CASEGGLNTIYF. In DNA form, the CDR3 reads TGTGCCAGCGAAGGGGGCTTGAACACCATATATTTT.

The V and J genes are TRBV9 and TRBJ1-2, with 9 nucleotides matching TRBD1. Trimming cost V 2 bases and J 4 bases; bases outside gene matches: 6. The germline CDR1 and CDR2 sequences are SGDLS and YYNGEE. The CDR3 contains 15 residues. The chain's CDR3 is CASSVTGGAGYGYTF. DNA of the CDR3: TGTGCCAGCAGCGTTACAGGGGGCGCGGGCTATGGCTACACCTTC.

The rearrangement joins TRBV6-2 or TRBV6-3 to TRBJ1-5, with D unclear. This CDR3 spans 12 amino acids. Per the germline V gene, CDR1 is MNHEY and CDR2 is SVGEGT. The germline V and J ends were trimmed by 0 bases and 7 bases, with 4 bases remaining between them. CDR3 sequence reads: CASSYSRQPQHF. The DNA for the CDR3 is TGTGCCAGCAGTTACTCGAGACAGCCCCAGCATTTT.

V gene TRBV28 combines with J gene TRBJ2-1; 7 nucleotides agree with TRBD2. Germline lookup yields CDR1 MDHEN and CDR2 SYDVKM. The CDR3 covers 14 residues. J gave up 4 bases and V 2 bases, and 2 bases lay outside the gene matches. CDR3 sequence reads: CASSLAGAYNEQFF. CDR3 in DNA: TGTGCCAGCAGTTTAGCGGGAGCTTACAATGAGCAGTTCTTC.

The chain couples TRBV5-4 to TRBJ2-1; no firm D call. This CDR3 spans 13 amino acids. Per germline, CDR1 SGHNT and CDR2 YYREEE (reference sequence). Trimming cost V 5 bases and J 0 bases, with 6 bases left between them. In DNA form, the CDR3 reads TGTGCCAGCAGAGGCGGCTCCTACAATGAGCAGTTCTTC. It is translated as CASRGGSYNEQFF.

The rearrangement joins TRBV7-7 to TRBJ2-1; TRBD2 matches 8 bases. This CDR3 contains 15 residues. V trimming: 3 bases; J trimming: 7 bases; junction bases outside the gene matches: 8. Germline lookup yields CDR1 SSHAT and CDR2 FNYEAQ (reference sequence). The DNA for the CDR3 is TGTGCCAGCAGCTTCGGTAGCGGGATTTCAAATGAGCAGTTCTTC. Translation gives CASSFGSGISNEQFF.

The CDR3 DNA sequence: TGTGCCAGCCAGGCCAGCAATCAGCCCCAGCATTTT. It specifies CASQASNQPQHF. V gene TRBV7-9 combines with J gene TRBJ1-5; no reliable D call. The germline CDR1 and CDR2 sequences are SEHNR and FQNEAQ (reference sequence). Trimming took off 8 bases at V and 1 base at J, with 6 bases between the two ends. CDR3 length: 12 amino acids.

V and J are TRBV25-1 and TRBJ2-2; tentative D call: TRBD2 (6 bases). V dropped 4 bases and J dropped 5 bases, with 14 bases sitting between them. Germline V gives CDR1 MGHDK, CDR2 SYGVNS. The CDR3 length is 15 residues. In nucleotides, the CDR3 is TGTGCCAGCAGTGCGTCGCCCAGCGGGACCGGGGAGCTGTTTTTT. Residues: CASSASPSGTGELFF.

V gene TRBV2 combines with J gene TRBJ1-4; a weak D match, TRBD1 (5 bases). The CDR3 has 14 residues. Deletions cut 6 bases from V and 8 bases from J, with 16 bases between. In germline, CDR1 is SNHLY, CDR2 FYNNEI. The DNA of the CDR3 is TGTGCCAGCAGGGCCTCCGGGGGGAACGAAAAACTGTTTTTT. This codes for CASRASGGNEKLFF. Full variable domain (outside the CDR3, taken from reference TRBV2 and TRBJ1-4): EPEVTQTPSHQVTQMGQEVILRCVPISNHLYFYWYRQILGQKVEFLVSFYNNEISEKSEIFDDQFSVERPDGSNFTLKIRSTKLEDSAMYFCASRASGGNEKLFFGSGTQLSVL.

This chain uses TRBV4-1 with TRBJ1-1, with D possibly matching TRBD1 (5 bases). CDR1 MGHRA and CDR2 YSYEKL come from the germline V gene. V lost 4 bases and J lost 5, with 14 bases in between. CDR3 length: 14 amino acids. The CDR3 DNA reads TGCGCCAGCAGCCCCCCGAAGCGGGGGACTGAAGCTTTCTTT. It translates to CASSPPKRGTEAFF.

V and J are TRBV9 and TRBJ2-3; D unresolved. The germline CDR1 and CDR2 sequences are SGDLS and YYNGEE. This CDR3 is 13 amino acids long. V was clipped by 3 bases and J by 4 bases, with 9 bases between them. As DNA, the CDR3 is TGTGCCAGCAGCGACTCCCCGTCAGATACGCAGTATTTT. It specifies CASSDSPSDTQYF.

The chain couples TRBV2 to TRBJ1-2; D is unclear. There are 13 residues in the CDR3. Germline V gene data show CDR1 as SNHLY and CDR2 as FYNNEI. Trimming shortened V by 10 bases and J by 5 bases, and 17 bases separated the two germline ends. The CDR3: CATSLGAAYGYTF. In DNA form, the CDR3 reads TGTGCCACCTCTCTTGGTGCCGCGTATGGCTACACCTTC.

The V call is TRBV7-9, the J call TRBJ1-1, with D perhaps TRBD1 (5 bases). V was shortened by 5 bases and J by 4 bases, with 14 bases between the two germline ends. Germline assignment: CDR1 SEHNR and CDR2 FQNEAQ (reference sequence). The CDR3 length is 14 residues. The CDR3 DNA follows: TGTGCCAGCAGCCCCAGGGAGATGGGCACTGAAGCTTTCTTT. Residues: CASSPREMGTEAFF.

The V and J genes are TRBV7-2 and TRBJ2-3; D unclear. Germline-derived CDR1 and CDR2 are SGHTA and FQGNSA. Between the trimmed V and J ends, which lost 0 bases and 6 bases, there was a span of 10 bases. The CDR3 is made up of 14 amino acids. In DNA form, the CDR3 reads TGTGCCAGCAGCTTAGCGACCTCCGGGGATACGCAGTATTTT. This encodes CASSLATSGDTQYF.